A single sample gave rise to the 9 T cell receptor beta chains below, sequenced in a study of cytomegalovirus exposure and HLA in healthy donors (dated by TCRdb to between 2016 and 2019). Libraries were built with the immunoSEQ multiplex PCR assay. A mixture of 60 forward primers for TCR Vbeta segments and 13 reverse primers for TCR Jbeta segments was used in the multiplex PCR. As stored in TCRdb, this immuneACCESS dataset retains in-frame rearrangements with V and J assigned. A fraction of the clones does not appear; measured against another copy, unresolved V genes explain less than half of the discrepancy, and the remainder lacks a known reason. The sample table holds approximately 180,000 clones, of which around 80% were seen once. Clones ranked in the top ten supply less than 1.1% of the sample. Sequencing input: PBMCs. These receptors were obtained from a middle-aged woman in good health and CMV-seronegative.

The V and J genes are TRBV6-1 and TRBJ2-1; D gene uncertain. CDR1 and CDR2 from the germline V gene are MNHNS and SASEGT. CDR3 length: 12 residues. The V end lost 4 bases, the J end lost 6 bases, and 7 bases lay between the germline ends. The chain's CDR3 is CASSASLNEQFF. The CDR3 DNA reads TGTGCCAGCAGTGCCAGTCTCAATGAGCAGTTCTTC.

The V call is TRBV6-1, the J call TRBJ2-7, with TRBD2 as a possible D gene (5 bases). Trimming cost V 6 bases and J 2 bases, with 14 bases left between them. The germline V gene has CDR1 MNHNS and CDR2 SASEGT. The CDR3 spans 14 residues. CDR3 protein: CASRELGSTYEQYV. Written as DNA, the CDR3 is TGTGCCAGCAGGGAGCTGGGGAGCACCTACGAGCAGTACGTC.

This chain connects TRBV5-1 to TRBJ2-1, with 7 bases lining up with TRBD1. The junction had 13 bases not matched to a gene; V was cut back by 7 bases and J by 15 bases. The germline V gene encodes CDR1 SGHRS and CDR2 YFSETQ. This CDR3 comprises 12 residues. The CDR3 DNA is TGCGCCAGCGGGACCGGGGACAGTGCTTTGTTCTTC. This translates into CASGTGDSALFF. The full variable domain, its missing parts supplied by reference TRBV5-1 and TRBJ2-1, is KAGVTQTPRYLIKTRGQQVTLSCSPISGHRSVSWYQQTPGQGLQFLFEYFSETQRNKGNFPGRFSGRQFSNSRSEMNVSTLELGDSALYLCASGTGDSALFFGPGTRLTVL.

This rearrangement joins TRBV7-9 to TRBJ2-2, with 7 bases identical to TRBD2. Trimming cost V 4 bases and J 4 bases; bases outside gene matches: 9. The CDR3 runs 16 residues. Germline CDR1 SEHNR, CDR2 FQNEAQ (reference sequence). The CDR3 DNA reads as TGTGCCAGCAGCTCCTTAGCGGGTAGGGGCACCGGGGAGCTGTTTTTT. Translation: CASSSLAGRGTGELFF.

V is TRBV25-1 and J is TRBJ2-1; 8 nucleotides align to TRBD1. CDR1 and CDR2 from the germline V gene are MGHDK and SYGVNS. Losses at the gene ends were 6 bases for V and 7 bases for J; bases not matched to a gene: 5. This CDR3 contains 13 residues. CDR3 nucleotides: TGTGCCAGCAGGATAACAGGGGGGAATGAGCAGTTCTTC. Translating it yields CASRITGGNEQFF.

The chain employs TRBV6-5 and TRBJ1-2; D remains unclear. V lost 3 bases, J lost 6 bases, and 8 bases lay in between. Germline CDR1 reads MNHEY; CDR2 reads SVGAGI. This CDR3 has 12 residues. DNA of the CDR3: TGTGCCAGCAGTTATCCGAGGGATGGCTACACCTTC. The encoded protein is CASSYPRDGYTF.

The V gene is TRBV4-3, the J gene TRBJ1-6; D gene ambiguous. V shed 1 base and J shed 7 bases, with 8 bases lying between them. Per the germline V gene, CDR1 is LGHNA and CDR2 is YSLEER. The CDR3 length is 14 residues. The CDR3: CASSQVRVNSPLHF. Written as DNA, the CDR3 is TGCGCCAGCAGCCAAGTTCGGGTGAATTCACCCCTCCACTTT.

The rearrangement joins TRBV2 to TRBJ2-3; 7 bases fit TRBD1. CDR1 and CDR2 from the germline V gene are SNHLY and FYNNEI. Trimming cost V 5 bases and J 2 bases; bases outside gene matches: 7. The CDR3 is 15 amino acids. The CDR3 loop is CASSRDRAFTDTQYF. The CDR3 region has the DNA TGTGCCAGCAGTCGCGACAGGGCCTTCACAGATACGCAGTATTTT.

DNA for the CDR3: TGTGCCAGCAGTGACCTACTAGCGGGAGGGTCCGAGCAGTACGTC. It codes for CASSDLLAGGSEQYV. This chain joins TRBV2 and TRBJ2-7; 13 bases map to TRBD2. Germline-derived CDR1 and CDR2 are SNHLY and FYNNEI. CDR3 length: 15 amino acids. The trim removed 3 bases at V and 6 bases at J, leaving 5 bases unmatched.